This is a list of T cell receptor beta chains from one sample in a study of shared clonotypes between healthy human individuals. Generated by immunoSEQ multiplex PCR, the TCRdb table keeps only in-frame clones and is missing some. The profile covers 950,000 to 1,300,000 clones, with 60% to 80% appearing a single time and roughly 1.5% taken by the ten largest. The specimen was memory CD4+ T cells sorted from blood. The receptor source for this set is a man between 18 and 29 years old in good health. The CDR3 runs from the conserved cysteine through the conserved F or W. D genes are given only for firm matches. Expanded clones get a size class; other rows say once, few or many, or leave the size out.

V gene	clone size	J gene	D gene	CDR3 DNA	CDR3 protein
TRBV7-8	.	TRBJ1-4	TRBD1	TGTGCCAGCAGCCGTAACAGGGGTTTGAATGAAAAACTGTTTTTT	CASSRNRGLNEKLFF
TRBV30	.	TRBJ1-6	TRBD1	TGTGCCTGGGAGGCAGGGGGGGATAATTCACCCCTCCACTTT	CAWEAGGDNSPLHF
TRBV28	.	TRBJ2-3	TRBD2	TGTGCCAGCAGTTCTGAACTAGCGGGAGAAGGGACAGATACGCAGTATTTT	CASSSELAGEGTDTQYF
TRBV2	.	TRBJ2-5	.	TGTGCCAGCAGTGGGACCCTATGGTCCCAAGAGACCCAGTACTTC	CASSGTLWSQETQYF
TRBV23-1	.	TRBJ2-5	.	TGCGCCAGCAGTCAACCCCCCCACCAAGAGACCCAGTACTTC	CASSQPPHQETQYF
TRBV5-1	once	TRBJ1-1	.	TGCGCCAGCAGCTTGAACGGGGTGCAGAACACTGAAGCTTTCTTT	CASSLNGVQNTEAFF
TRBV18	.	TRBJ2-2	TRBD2	TGTGCCAGCTCACCACCGTCGCTAGCGGGAAACACCGGGGAGCTGTTTTTT	CASSPPSLAGNTGELFF
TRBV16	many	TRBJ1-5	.	TGTGCCAGCAGCAGATACAGGGATAGCAATCAGCCCCAGCATTTT	CASSRYRDSNQPQHF
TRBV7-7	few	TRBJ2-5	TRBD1	TGTGCTAGCAGCTTAGCGACAGGGGGCGTAGAGACCCAGTACTTC	CASSLATGGVETQYF
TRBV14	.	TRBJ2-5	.	TGTGCCAGCGTGCTGCGCTTACAAGAGACCCAGTACTTC	CASVLRLQETQYF
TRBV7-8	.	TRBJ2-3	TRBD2	TGTGCCAGCAGCGGACTAGCTACTACTAGCACAGATACGCAGTATTTT	CASSGLATTSTDTQYF
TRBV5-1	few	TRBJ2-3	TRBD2	TGCGCCAGCAGCTCGGGGACTAGCTCCTTCACAGATACGCAGTATTTT	CASSSGTSSFTDTQYF
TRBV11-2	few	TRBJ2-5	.	TGTGCCAGCAGCTTCGGAGGCCAAGAGACCCAGTACTTC	CASSFGGQETQYF
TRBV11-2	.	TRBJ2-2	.	TGTGCCAGCAGCTCCGGAATGGCCGGGGAGCTGTTTTTT	CASSSGMAGELFF
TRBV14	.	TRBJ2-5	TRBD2	TGTGCCAGCAGCCGAGGACTAGCGGGGGTACAAGAGACCCAGTACTTC	CASSRGLAGVQETQYF
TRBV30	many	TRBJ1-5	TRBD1	TGTGCCTGGAGTCAAGGACAGGGCCCATATAAGCCCCAGCATTTT	CAWSQGQGPYKPQHF
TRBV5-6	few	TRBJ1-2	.	TGTGCCAGCAGCTTATTATCTCGCAGTATGAATGGCTACACCTTC	CASSLLSRSMNGYTF
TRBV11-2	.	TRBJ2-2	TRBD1	TGTGCCAGCAGCTCCTCAGACAGGGGGGGTACCGGGGAGCTGTTTTTT	CASSSSDRGGTGELFF
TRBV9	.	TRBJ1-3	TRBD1	TGTGCCAGCAGCGCGGGACAGGGCTACTCTGGAAACACCATATATTTT	CASSAGQGYSGNTIYF
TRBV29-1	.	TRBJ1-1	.	TGCAGCGGCAGGGAATCGGGCACTGAAGCTTTCTTT	CSGRESGTEAFF
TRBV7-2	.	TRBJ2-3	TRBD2	TGTGCCAGCAGCTTAGGGGCGGGAGCCGACTATACGCAGTATTTT	CASSLGAGADYTQYF
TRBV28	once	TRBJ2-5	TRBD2	TGTGCCAGCACCACGACTAGCGGGGGGCCCAAAGAGACCCAGTACTTC	CASTTTSGGPKETQYF
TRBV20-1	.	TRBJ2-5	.	TGCAGTGCTGAGGGAAAAGAGACCCAGTACTTC	CSAEGKETQYF
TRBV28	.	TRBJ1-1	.	TGTGCCAGCAGTTTAGGCGGGACTAAGAACACTGAAGCTTTCTTT	CASSLGGTKNTEAFF
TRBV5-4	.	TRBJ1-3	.	TGTGCCAGCAGCTTGGCAGGGCAGATTGGAAACACCATATATTTT	CASSLAGQIGNTIYF
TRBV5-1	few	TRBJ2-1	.	TGCGCCAGCAGCCCTCAGCCGGGGGCATCCTACAATGAGCAGTTCTTC	CASSPQPGASYNEQFF
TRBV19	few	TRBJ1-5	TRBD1	TGTGCCAGTAGTATGGGACAGGGCGGCAATCAGCCCCAGCATTTT	CASSMGQGGNQPQHF
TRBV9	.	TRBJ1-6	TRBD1	TGTGCCAGCAGCGGACAGGGAAACACGTCACCCCTCCACTTT	CASSGQGNTSPLHF
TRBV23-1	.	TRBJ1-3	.	TGCGCCAGCAGTCCACCTCCGGCAGGATATTTT	CASSPPPAGYF
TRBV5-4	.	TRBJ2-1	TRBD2	TGTGCCAGCAGCAGGGGACTAGCGGGATTGACGAGCTCCTACAATGAGCAGTTCTTC	CASSRGLAGLTSSYNEQFF
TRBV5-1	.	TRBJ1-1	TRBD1	TGCGCCAGCAGCTTCCAAGGACAGGGAGGTACTGAAGCTTTCTTT	CASSFQGQGGTEAFF
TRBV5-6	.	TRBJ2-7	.	TGTGCCAGCAGCTCACTTTACAGGGAGACCTACGAGCAGTACTTC	CASSSLYRETYEQYF
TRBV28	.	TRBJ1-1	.	TGTGCCAGCAGTCCCCCACAGGTATCCACTGAAGCTTTCTTT	CASSPPQVSTEAFF
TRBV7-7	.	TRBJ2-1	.	TGTGCTAGCAGCCCCACGGTGGGGTCGGCGGTGCAGTTCTTC	CASSPTVGSAVQFF
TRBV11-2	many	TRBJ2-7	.	TGTGCCAGCAGCGGGACAAACTCCTACGAGCAGTACTTC	CASSGTNSYEQYF
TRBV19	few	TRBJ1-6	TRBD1	TGTGCCAGTAGTAGGGACAGGGTGCAGAATTCACCCCTCCACTTT	CASSRDRVQNSPLHF
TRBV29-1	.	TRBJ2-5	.	TGCAGCGTTGCACCTAGGCTCCAAGAGACCCAGTACTTC	CSVAPRLQETQYF
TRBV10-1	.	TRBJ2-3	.	TGCGCCAGCGGGTCACTTGATACGCAGTATTTT	CASGSLDTQYF
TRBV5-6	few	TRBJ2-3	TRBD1	TGTGCCAGCAGCTTGGGGGACAGGGTGTCAGATACGCAGTATTTT	CASSLGDRVSDTQYF
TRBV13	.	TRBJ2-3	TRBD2	TGTGCCAGCAGCCGCCGTGGGGGGGCAGATACGCAGTATTTT	CASSRRGGADTQYF
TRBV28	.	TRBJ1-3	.	TGTGCCAGCAGTCTTCGTCCGACCTCGGGAAACACCATATATTTT	CASSLRPTSGNTIYF
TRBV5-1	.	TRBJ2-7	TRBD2	TGCGCCAGCAGCTTGGAACCGCCTTCGACTAGCGGGGGATCCTACGAGCAGTACTTC	CASSLEPPSTSGGSYEQYF
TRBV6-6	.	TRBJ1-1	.	TGTGCCAGCAGTTACGTAGGGGGGGCGTCTGAAGCTTTCTTT	CASSYVGGASEAFF
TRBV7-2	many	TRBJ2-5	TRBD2	TGTGCCAGCAGCCGTGCCCCTAGCGGGAGCCTCGACCAAGAGACCCAGTACTTC	CASSRAPSGSLDQETQYF
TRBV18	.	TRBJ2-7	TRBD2	TGTGCCAGCTCACCCCCCGCGGGAGGGCCTCACGAGCAGTACTTC	CASSPPAGGPHEQYF
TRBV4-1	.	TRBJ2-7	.	TGCGCCAGCAGACTAAGGGGGGGGTCGGAGCAGTACTTC	CASRLRGGSEQYF